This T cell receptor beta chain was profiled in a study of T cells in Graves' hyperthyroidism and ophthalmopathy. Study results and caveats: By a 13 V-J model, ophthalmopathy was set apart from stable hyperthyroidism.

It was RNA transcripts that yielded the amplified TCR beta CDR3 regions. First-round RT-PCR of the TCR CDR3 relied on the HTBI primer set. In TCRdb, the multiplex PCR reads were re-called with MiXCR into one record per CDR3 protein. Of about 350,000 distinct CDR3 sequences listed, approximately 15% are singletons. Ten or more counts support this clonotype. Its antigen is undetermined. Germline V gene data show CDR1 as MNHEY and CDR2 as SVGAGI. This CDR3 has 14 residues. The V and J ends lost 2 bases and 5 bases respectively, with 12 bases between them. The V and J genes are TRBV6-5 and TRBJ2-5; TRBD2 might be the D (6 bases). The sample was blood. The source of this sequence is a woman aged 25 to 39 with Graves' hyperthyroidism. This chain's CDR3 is CASSYGGESETQYF. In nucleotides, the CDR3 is TGTGCCAGCAGTTACGGCGGGGAATCGGAGACCCAGTACTTC.